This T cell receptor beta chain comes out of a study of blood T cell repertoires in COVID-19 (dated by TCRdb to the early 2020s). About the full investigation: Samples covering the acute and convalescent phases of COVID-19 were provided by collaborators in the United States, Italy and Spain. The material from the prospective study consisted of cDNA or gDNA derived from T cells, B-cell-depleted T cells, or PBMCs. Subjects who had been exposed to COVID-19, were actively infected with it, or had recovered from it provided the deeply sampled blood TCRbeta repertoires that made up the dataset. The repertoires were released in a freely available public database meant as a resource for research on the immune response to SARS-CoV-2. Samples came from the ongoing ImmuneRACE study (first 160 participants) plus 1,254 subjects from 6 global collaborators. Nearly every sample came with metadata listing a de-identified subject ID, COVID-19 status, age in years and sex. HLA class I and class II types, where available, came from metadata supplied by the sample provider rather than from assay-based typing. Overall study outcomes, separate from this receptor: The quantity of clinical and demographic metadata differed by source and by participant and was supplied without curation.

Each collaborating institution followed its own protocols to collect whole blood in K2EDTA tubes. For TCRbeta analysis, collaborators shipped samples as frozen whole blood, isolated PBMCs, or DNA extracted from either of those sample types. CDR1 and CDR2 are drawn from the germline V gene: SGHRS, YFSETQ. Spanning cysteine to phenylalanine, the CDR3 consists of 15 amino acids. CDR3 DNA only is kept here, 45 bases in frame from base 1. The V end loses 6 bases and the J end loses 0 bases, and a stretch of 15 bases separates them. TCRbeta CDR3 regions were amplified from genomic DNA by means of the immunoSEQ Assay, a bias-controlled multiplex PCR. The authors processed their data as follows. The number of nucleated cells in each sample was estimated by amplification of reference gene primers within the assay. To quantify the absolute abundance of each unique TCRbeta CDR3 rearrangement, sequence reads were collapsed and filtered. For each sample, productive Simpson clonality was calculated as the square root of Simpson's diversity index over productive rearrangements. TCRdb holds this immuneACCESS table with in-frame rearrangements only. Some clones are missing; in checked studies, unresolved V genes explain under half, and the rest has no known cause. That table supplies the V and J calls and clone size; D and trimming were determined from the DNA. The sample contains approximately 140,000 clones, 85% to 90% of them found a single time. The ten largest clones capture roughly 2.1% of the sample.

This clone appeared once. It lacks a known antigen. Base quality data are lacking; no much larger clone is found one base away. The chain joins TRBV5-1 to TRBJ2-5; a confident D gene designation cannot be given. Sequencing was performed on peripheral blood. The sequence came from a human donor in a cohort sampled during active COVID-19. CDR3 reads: CASKRRFSHQETQYF. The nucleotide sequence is TGCGCCAGCAAGCGAAGGTTTTCTCACCAAGAGACCCAGTACTTC.